This T cell receptor (beta chain) is drawn from a study of shared clonotypes between healthy human individuals. The study, taken as a whole, reports: Generally, naive subsets came out with larger estimated richness than memory subsets. An effect of sequencing depth on clonotype sharing among donors was expected.

Per the germline V gene, CDR1 is LNHDA and CDR2 is SQIVND (reference sequence). The germline V and J ends were trimmed by 2 bases and 0 bases, with 15 bases remaining between them. The CDR3 consists of 17 residues. The protocol was immunoSEQ multiplex PCR, while the TCRdb copy is restricted to in-frame clones and leaves out a portion. The sample holds about 800,000 clones, about 96% seen once. As regards this clone: Its antigen is unknown.

The naive CD8 subset, CD45RO-negative cells positively selected for CCR7, excluded terminally differentiated effector memory CD45RA+ cells. This rearrangement joins TRBV19 to TRBJ2-3; D could derive from TRBD1 or TRBD2 (5 bases each). The sample consisted of naive CD8+ T cells sorted from blood. This sequence originates from a man younger than 40 in good health. This CDR3 is CASSISSRGGSTDTQYF. CDR3 bases: TGTGCCAGTAGTATAAGTTCCCGGGGCGGCAGCACAGATACGCAGTATTTT.